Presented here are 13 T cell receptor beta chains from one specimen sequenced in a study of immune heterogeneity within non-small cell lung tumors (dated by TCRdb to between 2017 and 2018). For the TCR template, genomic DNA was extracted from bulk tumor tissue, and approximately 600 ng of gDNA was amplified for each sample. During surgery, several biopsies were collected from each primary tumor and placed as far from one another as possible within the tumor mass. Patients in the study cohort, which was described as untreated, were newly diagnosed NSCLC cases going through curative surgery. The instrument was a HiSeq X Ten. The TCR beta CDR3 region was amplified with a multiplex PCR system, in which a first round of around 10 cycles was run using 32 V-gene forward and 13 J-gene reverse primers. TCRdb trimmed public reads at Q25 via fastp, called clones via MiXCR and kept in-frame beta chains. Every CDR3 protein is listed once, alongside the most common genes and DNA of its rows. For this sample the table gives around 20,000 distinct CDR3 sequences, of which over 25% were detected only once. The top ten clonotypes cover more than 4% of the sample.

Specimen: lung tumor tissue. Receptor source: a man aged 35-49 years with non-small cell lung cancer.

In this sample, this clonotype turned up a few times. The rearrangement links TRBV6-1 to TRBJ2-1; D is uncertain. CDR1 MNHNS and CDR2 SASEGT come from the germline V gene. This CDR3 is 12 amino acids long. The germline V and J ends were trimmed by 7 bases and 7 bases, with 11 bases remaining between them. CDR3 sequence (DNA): TGTGCCAGCACCAAAAATGGGAATGAGCAGTTCTTC. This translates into CASTKNGNEQFF.

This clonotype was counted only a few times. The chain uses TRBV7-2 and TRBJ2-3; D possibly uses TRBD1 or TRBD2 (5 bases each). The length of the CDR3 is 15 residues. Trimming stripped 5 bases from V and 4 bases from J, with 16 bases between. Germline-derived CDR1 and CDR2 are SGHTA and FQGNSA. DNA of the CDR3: TGTGCCAGCAGCCCCCCAGGGATCGGGGCAGATACGCAGTATTTT. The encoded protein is CASSPPGIGADTQYF.

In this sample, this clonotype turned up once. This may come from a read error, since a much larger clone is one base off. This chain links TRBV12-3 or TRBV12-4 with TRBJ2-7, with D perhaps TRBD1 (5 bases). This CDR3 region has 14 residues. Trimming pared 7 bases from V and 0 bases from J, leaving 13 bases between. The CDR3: CASTAYRPSYEQYF. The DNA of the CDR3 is TGTGCCAGCACCGCTTACAGGCCCTCCTACGAGCAGTACTTC.

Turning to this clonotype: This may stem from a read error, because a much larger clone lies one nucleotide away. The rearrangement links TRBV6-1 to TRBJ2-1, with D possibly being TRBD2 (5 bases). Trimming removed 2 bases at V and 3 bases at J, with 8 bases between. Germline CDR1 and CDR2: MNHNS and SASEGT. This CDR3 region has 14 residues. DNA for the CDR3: TGTGCCAGCAGTGAAATACGGGACTACAATGAGCAGTTCTTC. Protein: CASSEIRDYNEQFF.

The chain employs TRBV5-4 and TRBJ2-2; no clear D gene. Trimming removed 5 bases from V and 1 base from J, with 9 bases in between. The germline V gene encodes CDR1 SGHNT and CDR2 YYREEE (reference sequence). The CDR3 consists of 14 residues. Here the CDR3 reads CASRYPENTGELFF. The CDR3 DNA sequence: TGTGCCAGCAGATACCCCGAGAACACCGGGGAGCTGTTTTTT.

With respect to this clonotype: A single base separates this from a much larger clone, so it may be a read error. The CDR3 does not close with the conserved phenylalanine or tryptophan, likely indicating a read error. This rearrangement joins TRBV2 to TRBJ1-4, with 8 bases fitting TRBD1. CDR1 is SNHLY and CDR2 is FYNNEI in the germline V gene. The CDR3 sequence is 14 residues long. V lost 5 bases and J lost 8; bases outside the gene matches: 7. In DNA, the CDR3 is TGTGCCAGCAGTCGCCAGGGGGCTTTCGAAAAACTGTTTTGT. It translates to CASSRQGAFEKLFC.

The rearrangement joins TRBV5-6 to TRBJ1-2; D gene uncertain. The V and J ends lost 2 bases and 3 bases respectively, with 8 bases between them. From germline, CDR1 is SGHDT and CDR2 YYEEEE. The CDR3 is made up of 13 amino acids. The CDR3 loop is CASSFQEHYGYTF. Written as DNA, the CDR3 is TGTGCCAGCAGCTTCCAGGAACACTATGGCTACACCTTC.

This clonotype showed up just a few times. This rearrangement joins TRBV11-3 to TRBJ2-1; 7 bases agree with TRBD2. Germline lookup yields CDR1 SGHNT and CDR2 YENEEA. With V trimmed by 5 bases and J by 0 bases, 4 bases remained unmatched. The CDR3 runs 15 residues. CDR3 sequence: CASSPRTSSYNEQFF. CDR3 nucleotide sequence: TGTGCCAGCAGCCCCCGGACTAGCTCCTACAATGAGCAGTTCTTC.

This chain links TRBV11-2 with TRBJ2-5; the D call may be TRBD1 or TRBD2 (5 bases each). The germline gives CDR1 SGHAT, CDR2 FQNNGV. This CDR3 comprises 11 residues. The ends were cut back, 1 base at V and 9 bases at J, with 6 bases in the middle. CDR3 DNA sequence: TGTGCCAGCAGCTTAGGAGGGGCCCAGTACTTC. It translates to CASSLGGAQYF.

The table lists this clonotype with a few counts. CDR3 protein: CSVIPGLSYNEQFF. The CDR3 DNA follows: TGCAGCGTTATTCCGGGACTCTCCTACAATGAGCAGTTCTTC. The chain is built from TRBV29-1 and TRBJ2-1; perhaps TRBD2 as D (6 bases). The germline V gene encodes CDR1 SQVTM and CDR2 ANQGSEA. There are 14 residues in the CDR3. V lost 5 bases and J lost 0, with 11 bases in between.

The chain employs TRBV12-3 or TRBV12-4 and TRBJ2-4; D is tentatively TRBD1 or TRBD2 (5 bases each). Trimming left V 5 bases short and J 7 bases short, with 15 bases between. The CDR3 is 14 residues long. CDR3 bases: TGTGCCAGCAGTCTGAGGGGCGGCCGGAACATTCAGTACTTC. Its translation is CASSLRGGRNIQYF.

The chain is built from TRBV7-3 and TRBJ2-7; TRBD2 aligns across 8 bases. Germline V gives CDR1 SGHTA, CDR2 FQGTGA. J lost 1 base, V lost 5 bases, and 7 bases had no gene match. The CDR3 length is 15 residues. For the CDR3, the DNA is TGTGCCAGCAGCGAGCGTAGCGGGATTTCCTACGAGCAGTACTTC. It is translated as CASSERSGISYEQYF. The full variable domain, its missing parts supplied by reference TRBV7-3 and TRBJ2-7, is GAGVSQTPSNKVTEKGKYVELRCDPISGHTALYWYRQSLGQGPEFLIYFQGTGAADDSGLPNDRFFAVRPEGSVSTLKIQRTERGDSAVYLCASSERSGISYEQYFGPGTRLTVT.

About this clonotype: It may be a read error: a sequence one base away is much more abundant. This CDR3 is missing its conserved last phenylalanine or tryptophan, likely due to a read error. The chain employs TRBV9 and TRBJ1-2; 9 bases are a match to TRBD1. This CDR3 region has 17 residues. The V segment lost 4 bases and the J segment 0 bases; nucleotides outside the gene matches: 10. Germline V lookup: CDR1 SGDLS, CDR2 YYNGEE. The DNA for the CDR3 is TGTGCCAGCAGCACCCCCGGGACAGGGAAAGCTAACTATGGCTACACCCTC. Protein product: CASSTPGTGKANYGYTL.